Presented here are 18 T cell receptor beta chains from one specimen sequenced in a study of cytomegalovirus exposure and HLA in healthy donors. Amplification used 60 Vbeta primers and 13 Jbeta primers. Sequencing used immunoSEQ multiplex PCR; TCRdb keeps in-frame clones, though not all of them. Of approximately 120,000 clones detected, about 77% appear once; the ten largest clones hold 0.95% to 1.5%. What was sequenced was PBMCs. The receptors come from a man aged 50-60 years in good health and CMV-seronegative.

The chain links TRBV2 to TRBJ2-3; 7 nucleotides align to TRBD1. Germline CDR1 SNHLY, CDR2 FYNNEI. The CDR3 spans 14 residues. V dropped 7 bases and J dropped 5; count of bases not matched to a gene: 9. The DNA for the CDR3 is TGTGCCAGCACTGCAGGGACAGAACAAGATACGCAGTATTTT. Amino acids: CASTAGTEQDTQYF.

The V and J genes are TRBV5-4 and TRBJ2-1, with 11 positions matching TRBD2. The germline V gene has CDR1 SGHNT and CDR2 YYREEE (reference sequence). V trimming: 0 bases; J trimming: 1 base; junction bases outside the gene matches: 0. The CDR3 contains 16 residues. The CDR3, as DNA: TGTGCCAGCAGCTTGGGGACTAGCGGGTCCTACAATGAGCAGTTCTTC. This gives the protein CASSLGTSGSYNEQFF.

This clone was recorded a few times. The V call is TRBV5-1, the J call TRBJ2-2, with D possibly being TRBD1 (6 bases). The CDR3 length is 14 residues. V was pared by 2 bases and J by 5 bases, with 10 bases between. Per germline, CDR1 SGHRS and CDR2 YFSETQ. The CDR3 spells CASSFGQRTGELFF. The CDR3 coding sequence is TGCGCCAGCAGCTTCGGACAGAGGACCGGGGAGCTGTTTTTT.

The CDR3 here is CASSLTRSRPQHF. CDR3 bases: TGTGCCAGCAGTTTAACCCGGTCCCGGCCCCAGCATTTT. The V and J genes are TRBV27 and TRBJ1-5; the D is unclear. This CDR3 is 13 amino acids long. Germline loops: CDR1 MNHEY, CDR2 SMNVEV (reference sequence). V lost 2 bases to trimming and J lost 9 bases, with 11 bases between them.

The rearrangement links TRBV5-6 to TRBJ2-5; TRBD1 might be the D (6 bases). Germline CDR1 is SGHDT and CDR2 is YYEEEE. The CDR3 sequence is 16 residues long. Trimming left V 1 base short and J 5 bases short, with 18 bases between. CDR3 protein: CASSLPHRAGEETQYF. The CDR3 DNA is TGTGCCAGCAGCTTGCCACATCGGGCAGGGGAGGAGACCCAGTACTTC.

The chain recombines TRBV28 with TRBJ2-7; D possibly corresponds to TRBD1 (5 bases). Germline loops: CDR1 MDHEN, CDR2 SYDVKM. V dropped 5 bases and J dropped 2 bases, with 13 bases sitting between them. The CDR3 consists of 14 residues. The CDR3 nucleotides are TGTGCCAGCAGTATCAAGGGGCACACCTACGAGCAGTACTTC. Protein product: CASSIKGHTYEQYF.

The chain couples TRBV4-1 to TRBJ1-2; no reliable D call. The CDR3 has 15 amino acids. V lost 3 bases to trimming and J lost 2 bases, with 13 bases between them. Germline-derived CDR1 and CDR2 are MGHRA and YSYEKL. The CDR3 is CASSQGSPLNYGYTF. The CDR3 nucleotides are TGCGCCAGCAGCCAGGGGAGTCCCTTGAACTATGGCTACACCTTC.

The rearrangement links TRBV28 to TRBJ1-3, with D hard to call. CDR3 length: 16 residues. Trimming pared 6 bases from V and 4 bases from J, leaving 19 bases between. Germline loops: CDR1 MDHEN, CDR2 SYDVKM. The chain's CDR3 is CASSLPGRRAGNTIYF. The CDR3 coding sequence is TGTGCCAGCAGCCTACCCGGCAGGAGGGCCGGAAACACCATATATTTT.

Concerning this clone itself: This sample also contains other DNA sequences that code for the same CDR3. The V call is TRBV5-1, the J call TRBJ1-4; 9 bases agree with TRBD1. CDR3 length: 14 amino acids. J lost 6 bases, V lost 1 base, and 1 base had no gene match. Germline V lookup: CDR1 SGHRS, CDR2 YFSETQ. The CDR3 DNA is TGCGCCAGCAGCTTGACAGGGGGCGATGAAAAACTGTTTTTT. It yields the protein CASSLTGGDEKLFF.

The chain employs TRBV6-5 and TRBJ2-7; a possible D gene is TRBD1 (6 bases). The CDR3 has 15 amino acids. Germline V gives CDR1 MNHEY, CDR2 SVGAGI. Trimming pared 2 bases from V and 3 bases from J, leaving 14 bases between. This CDR3 is CASSYATGSGYEQYF. For the CDR3, the DNA is TGTGCCAGCAGTTACGCGACAGGCAGCGGCTACGAGCAGTACTTC.

The V and J genes are TRBV5-8 and TRBJ2-2; 8 bases map to TRBD1. V lost 4 bases to trimming and J lost 1 base; unmatched junction nucleotides: 3. This CDR3 contains 15 residues. The germline CDR1 and CDR2 sequences are SGHTS and YDEGEE. The CDR3 protein is CASSPGTGNTGELFF. The CDR3, as DNA: TGTGCCAGCAGCCCTGGGACAGGGAACACCGGGGAGCTGTTTTTT.

The chain employs TRBV6-6 and TRBJ2-1, with 7 bases fitting TRBD1. The CDR3 loop spans 16 amino acids. The V gene's germline CDR1 is MNHNY and CDR2 SVGAGI (reference sequence). The trim removed 5 bases at V and 0 bases at J, leaving 7 bases unmatched. The CDR3 region is CASSQPGQSSYNEQFF. In DNA, the CDR3 is TGTGCCAGCAGTCAACCGGGACAGAGCTCCTACAATGAGCAGTTCTTC.

J is TRBJ2-3 and V is TRBV28, with 13 bases that match TRBD2. After removal of 5 bases from V and 0 bases from J, the junction contained 5 bases not matched to a gene. The CDR3 runs 17 residues. The germline CDR1 and CDR2 sequences are MDHEN and SYDVKM. The CDR3 reads CASSRTSGRRSTDTQYF. The CDR3 coding sequence is TGTGCCAGCAGTCGGACTAGCGGGAGAAGAAGCACAGATACGCAGTATTTT.

The J gene is TRBJ2-7, the V gene TRBV7-8; 14 bases map to TRBD2. Germline V gene sequence: CDR1 SGHVS, CDR2 FQNEAQ. The junction had 4 bases not matched to a gene; V was cut back by 4 bases and J by 2 bases. The CDR3 contains 16 residues. CDR3 amino acids: CASSSTTSGRAYEQYF. The CDR3 DNA follows: TGTGCCAGCAGCTCAACGACTAGCGGGAGGGCCTACGAGCAGTACTTC.

The V and J genes are TRBV11-1 and TRBJ2-7; D remains ambiguous. With 1 base removed from V and 3 bases from J, the gap between germline ends came to 10 bases. Germline lookup yields CDR1 SGHAT and CDR2 FQDESV (reference sequence). The CDR3 runs 14 residues. The CDR3 DNA is TGTGCCAGCAGCTTAGGATCGGGTTACTACGAGCAGTACTTC. Translated, it gives CASSLGSGYYEQYF. Together with reference TRBV11-1 and TRBJ2-7, the CDR3 gives the full variable domain: EAEVAQSPRYKITEKSQAVAFWCDPISGHATLYWYRQILGQGPELLVQFQDESVVDDSQLPKDRFSAERLKGVDSTLKIQPAELGDSAMYLCASSLGSGYYEQYFGPGTRLTVT.

This chain joins TRBV6-1 and TRBJ2-3; a weak D match, TRBD2 (6 bases). CDR1 is MNHNS, CDR2 SASEGT, per germline. The CDR3 totals 15 residues. V lost 4 bases to trimming and J lost 3 bases, with 14 bases between them. The CDR3 region has the DNA TGTGCCAGCAGTGCAGGGTCGGGAGTAACAGATACGCAGTATTTT. It encodes CASSAGSGVTDTQYF.

The V call is TRBV19, the J call TRBJ2-5; 9 positions agree with TRBD1. J gave up 10 bases and V 5 bases, and 11 bases lay outside the gene matches. Germline-derived CDR1 and CDR2 are LNHDA and SQIVND (reference sequence). The CDR3 sequence is 14 residues long. CDR3: CASSLQGASRDQYF. In DNA, the CDR3 is TGTGCCAGTAGTTTACAGGGGGCGTCACGGGACCAGTACTTC.

The CDR3 sequence: CASSVWGVGELFF. CDR3 in DNA: TGTGCCAGCAGCGTTTGGGGGGTCGGGGAGCTGTTTTTT. The chain couples TRBV9 to TRBJ2-2, with TRBD2 as a possible D gene (6 bases). Germline CDR1 and CDR2: SGDLS and YYNGEE. V was clipped by 2 bases and J by 7 bases, with 9 bases between them. This CDR3 has 13 amino acids.